This T cell receptor (beta chain) was obtained from a study of immune evolution from preneoplasia to lung adenocarcinoma. At the level of the study: HLA loss of heterozygosity: roughly 6.6% AIS, approximately 15% MIA, roughly 30% ADC, none AAH.

Notes on the study in general: Compared with EGFR-mutant or double wild-type lesions, KRAS-mutant nodules were more clonal. Normal lung had highest clonality; later lesions appeared denser, more diverse.

The CDR3 length is 16 residues. V lost 2 bases, J lost 2 bases, and 6 bases stayed unmatched. Germline CDR1 is SNHLY and CDR2 is FYNNEI. Note on this clone: The antigen is unknown.

After pathologic assessment, macro-dissection selected premalignant or tumor cells for extraction. Sequenced by immunoSEQ multiplex PCR; TCRdb stores in-frame clones only, minus some. This repertoire shows some 2,900 clones, roughly nine tenths found once; its top ten account for about 4.6%. This sequence originates from an older person with invasive lung adenocarcinoma. Sequenced input: FFPE invasive lung adenocarcinoma tissue. The J gene is TRBJ2-3, the V gene TRBV2; 8 positions match TRBD2. The CDR3 is CASSENRGGPTDTQYF. CDR3 DNA: TGTGCCAGCAGTGAAAATCGCGGGGGGCCCACAGATACGCAGTATTTT.